The T cell receptor beta chain under discussion was sequenced for a study of T cell changes during pregnancy in multiple sclerosis. This CDR3 contains 13 residues. The V and J ends lost 3 bases and 3 bases respectively, with 9 bases between them. Germline lookup yields CDR1 SGDLS and CDR2 YYNGEE. Repertoires were generated with immunoSEQ multiplex PCR, while TCRdb's copy carries only in-frame clones and drops some. The sample includes some 70,000 clones, roughly 88% of them seen just once. This clonotype was obtained from a female donor in good health, enrolled as a control in a pregnancy study. The sequencing used peripheral blood, collected after pregnancy. The rearrangement uses TRBV9 and TRBJ1-2; perhaps TRBD1 as D (5 bases). This CDR3 is CASSEGGDYGYTF. The CDR3 bases are TGTGCCAGCAGCGAGGGAGGGGACTATGGCTACACCTTC.